This passage covers 2 T cell receptor beta chains from one sample sequenced in a study of blood T cell repertoires in COVID-19. Sequenced by immunoSEQ multiplex PCR; TCRdb stores in-frame clones only, minus some. The sample yields about 36,000 clones, around four fifths seen once. Sequencing was carried out using peripheral blood. The receptors stem from a human donor in a cohort sampled during active or convalescent COVID-19. The donor label of this sample is uncertain.

This rearrangement joins TRBV30 to TRBJ2-7, with D possibly TRBD1 on 6 matching bases. In germline, CDR1 is GTSNPN, CDR2 SVGIG (reference sequence). Trimming pared 7 bases from V and 2 bases from J, leaving 12 bases between. CDR3 length equals 12 residues. CDR3 in DNA: TGTGCCTCCAGCGGACAGACCTACGAGCAGTACTTC. It encodes CASSGQTYEQYF.

The chain uses TRBV11-2 and TRBJ2-7; 15 bases map to TRBD2. This CDR3 spans 16 amino acids. After removal of 5 bases from V and 2 bases from J, the junction contained 4 bases not matched to a gene. Germline CDR1 is SGHAT and CDR2 is FQNNGV. The CDR3 nucleotides are TGTGCCAGCAGCGCCGGACTAGCGGGAGGGGCCTACGAGCAGTACTTC. Translating it yields CASSAGLAGGAYEQYF.